Listed below are T cell receptor beta chains from one sample, sequenced in a study of cytomegalovirus exposure and HLA in healthy donors. Clones were sequenced by immunoSEQ multiplex PCR, and TCRdb holds only the in-frame ones, with some missing. The repertoire consists of 150,000 to 200,000 clones, with roughly 85% occurring once and the leading ten covering about 2%. The specimen sequenced was PBMCs. The receptor source for this set is a man aged 18 to 29 in good health and CMV-seropositive. CDR3s include the opening cysteine and the closing phenylalanine or tryptophan.

>TRBJ1-2|TRBV11-3
CASSPTGAGSYGYTF
>TRBJ1-6|TRBV19
CASTTQHLVGSPLHF
>TRBJ2-1|TRBV11-3
CASSLPPGKDSSYNEQFF
>TRBJ1-1|TRBV2
CASSHQGQQNTEAFF
>TRBJ1-1|TRBV7-9
CASSLHGANTEAFF
>TRBJ2-2|TRBV14
CASSQSLGKGVWELFF
>TRBJ2-7|TRBV6-5
CASSYTVPGQGYEQYF
>TRBJ2-2|TRBV19
CASSINEGAGELFF
>TRBJ2-5|TRBV18
CASSPFLGGGEQYF
>TRBJ1-1|TRBV29-1
CSVEQVNTEAFF
>TRBJ2-5|TRBV2
CASSVMGGGQETQYF
>TRBJ2-7|TRBV7-2
CASSLSSGVLAYEQYF
>TRBJ2-3|TRBV6-4
CASSDSGNRADTQYF
>TRBJ2-1|TRBV18
CASSPYGGDEQFF
>TRBJ2-7|TRBV27
CASSPGQGLAVEQYF
>TRBJ2-7|TRBV11-2
CASSLDSYYEQYF
>TRBJ2-6|TRBV6-5
CASMSPGANGLTF
>TRBJ2-1|TRBV19
CASSFFDNEQFF
>TRBJ1-3|TRBV6-1
CASSAWYTGHTSGNTIYF
>TRBJ2-5|TRBV18
CASSPTTGQETQYF
>TRBJ2-7|TRBV5-4
CASSQDRGGWEQYF
>TRBJ1-1|TRBV25-1
CASSPNRDRFVGKEAFF
>TRBJ1-2|TRBV30
CAWSVRRQGIFTF
>TRBJ2-5|TRBV30
CAWSVGIAAYQETQYF
>TRBJ2-3|TRBV9
CASSRTSGGTLITDTQYF
>TRBJ1-5|TRBV11-2
CASSYSGGWDQPQHF
>TRBJ2-3|TRBV9
CASSVQEGNADTQYF
>TRBJ2-7|TRBV11-3
CASSLDGGQGLQYF
>TRBJ2-5|TRBV4-1
CASSHADSNPQETQYF
>TRBJ1-1|TRBV7-2
CASSLWSGIETEAFF
>.|TRBV7-3
CASSANRVGSEQYF
>TRBJ2-2|TRBV7-2
CASSLVGLAGGKTGELFF
>TRBJ1-1|TRBV4-2
CASSQERTLNTEAFF
>TRBJ1-1|TRBV30
CAWSLPRSGAFF
>TRBJ1-5|TRBV5-5
CASSLVQGLPNQPQHF
>TRBJ1-2|TRBV25-1
CASSEGAFPRLGYTF
>TRBJ2-7|TRBV19
CASRGGTGVTEQYF
>TRBJ2-5|TRBV9
CASSVAPSSGGGQETQYF
>TRBJ1-6|TRBV9
CASSVFVSSYNSPLHF
>TRBJ2-7|TRBV19
CASSMGQGSSYEQYF
>TRBJ2-3|TRBV9
CASSLGLAGGENTDTQYF
>TRBJ2-1|TRBV29-1
CSVELFSGAKNEQFF
>TRBJ2-2|TRBV6-5
CASRRDANTGELFF
>TRBJ2-7|TRBV4-2
CASSVGQANAYEQYF
>TRBJ1-1|TRBV30
CARSRGMNTEAFF
>TRBJ2-5|TRBV5-1
CASSVGQAQETQYF
>TRBJ2-7|TRBV5-6
CASKKHEDVDEQYF
>TRBJ1-1|TRBV30
CAWSKPFGGEYSMNTEAFF
>TRBJ1-6|TRBV29-1
CSVRTGNNSPLHF
>TRBJ2-2|TRBV4-2
CASSQETGVYTGGELFF
>TRBJ1-5|TRBV7-2
CASRSGGLGNQPQHF
>TRBJ1-2|TRBV7-9
CSSSQVSLMGQLVNYGYTF
>TRBJ1-4|TRBV5-4
CASSAGQQREKLFF
>TRBJ1-2|TRBV27
CASSPRSRQANYGYTF
>TRBJ1-6|TRBV7-8
CASSNRDRGSPLHF
>TRBJ2-1|TRBV5-4
CASSFGTDDNEQFF
>TRBJ1-2|TRBV5-8
CASSPTTIPNYGYTF
>TRBJ1-5|TRBV25-1
CASSEGNQPQHF
>TRBJ2-3|TRBV25-1
CATLFRGEGTDTQYF